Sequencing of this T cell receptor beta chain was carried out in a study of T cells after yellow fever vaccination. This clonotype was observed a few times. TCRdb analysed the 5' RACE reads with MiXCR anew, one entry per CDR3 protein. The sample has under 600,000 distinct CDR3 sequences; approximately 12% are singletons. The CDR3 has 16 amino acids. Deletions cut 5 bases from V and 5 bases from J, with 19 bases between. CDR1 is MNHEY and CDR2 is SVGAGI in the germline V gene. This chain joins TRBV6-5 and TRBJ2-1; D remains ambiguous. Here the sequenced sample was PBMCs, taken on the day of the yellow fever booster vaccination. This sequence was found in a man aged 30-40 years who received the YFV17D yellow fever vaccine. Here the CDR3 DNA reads TGTGCCAGCAGTCGCGCCGGGTTTACGGAAAACAATGAGCAGTTCTTC. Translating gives CASSRAGFTENNEQFF.